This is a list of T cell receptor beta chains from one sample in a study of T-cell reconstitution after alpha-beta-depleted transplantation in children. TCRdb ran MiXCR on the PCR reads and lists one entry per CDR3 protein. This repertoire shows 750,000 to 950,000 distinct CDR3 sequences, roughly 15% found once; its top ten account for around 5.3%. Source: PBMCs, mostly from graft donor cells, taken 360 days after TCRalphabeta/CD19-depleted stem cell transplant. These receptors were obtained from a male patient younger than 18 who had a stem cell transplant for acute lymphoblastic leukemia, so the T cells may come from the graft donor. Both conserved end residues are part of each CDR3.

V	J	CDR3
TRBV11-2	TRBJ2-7	CASTGTSYEQYF
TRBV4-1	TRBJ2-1	CASSPQAAVFYNEQFF
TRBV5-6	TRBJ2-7	CASSWGLAGGSPYEQYF
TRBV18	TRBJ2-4	CASSLRETSGRAILAKNIQYF
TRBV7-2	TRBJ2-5	CASSLALRPSETQYF
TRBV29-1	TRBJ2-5	CSVLGGYETQYF
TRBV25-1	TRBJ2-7	CASSEQAGGRDEQYF
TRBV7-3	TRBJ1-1	CASSLTEMNTEAFF
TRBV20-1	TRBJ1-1	CSAPQTLLNTEAFF
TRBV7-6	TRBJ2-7	CASSISGTVGVWYF
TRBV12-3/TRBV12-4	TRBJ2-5	CASSLVVRGRGIF
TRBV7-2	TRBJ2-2	CASSLRPTGGPGELFF
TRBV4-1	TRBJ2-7	CASSQPRARVYEQYF
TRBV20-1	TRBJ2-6	CSARDGQRTGANVLTF
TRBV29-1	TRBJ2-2	CSVVRGRTGELFF
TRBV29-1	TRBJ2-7	CSTTDGTYEQYF
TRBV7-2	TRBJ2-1	CASSRILAGGINEQFF
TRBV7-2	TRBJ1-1	CASSFRVSNTEAFF
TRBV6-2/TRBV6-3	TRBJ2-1	CASSYLRLAGPKSSYNEQFF
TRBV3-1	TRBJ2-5	CASSQTLGRTGEETQYF
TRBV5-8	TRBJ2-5	CASRRLAVQETQYF
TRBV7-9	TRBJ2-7	CASSPTGTGIDEQYF
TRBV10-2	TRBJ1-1	CASSEKSLGAFF
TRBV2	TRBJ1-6	CATQGREELLHF
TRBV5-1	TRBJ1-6	CASSLTGYNSPLHF
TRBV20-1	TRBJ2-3	CSARVPASSTDTQYF
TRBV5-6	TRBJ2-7	CASSLLGVAYEQYF
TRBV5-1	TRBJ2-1	CASSLVQEFSYNEQFF
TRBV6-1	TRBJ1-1	CASSRDRGRLVTEAFF
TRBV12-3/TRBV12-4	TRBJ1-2	CASSFKGGAVGYTF